One sample yielded the 29 T cell receptor beta chains listed below, sequenced in a study of blood T cell repertoires in COVID-19. Repertoires were generated with immunoSEQ multiplex PCR, while TCRdb's copy carries only in-frame clones and drops some. The sample holds just over 300,000 clones, 90% seen once. The sequenced material came from PBMCs or T cells enriched from blood (not recorded which). These receptors were obtained from a woman aged 18-29 years with acute COVID-19.

The J gene is TRBJ1-1, the V gene TRBV29-1; D is ambiguous. The V gene's germline CDR1 is SQVTM and CDR2 ANQGSEA. The CDR3 runs 13 residues. V was trimmed by 4 bases and J by 2 bases, leaving 11 bases between them. CDR3 amino acids: CSVVSRSNTEAFF. The DNA of the CDR3 is TGCAGCGTTGTCTCTAGGTCTAACACTGAAGCTTTCTTT.

The CDR3 sequence: CASSLYRAGYTF. CDR3 coding DNA: TGTGCCAGCAGTTTATACAGGGCTGGCTACACCTTC. The genes are TRBV12-3 or TRBV12-4 and TRBJ1-2; D possibly corresponds to TRBD1 (6 bases). Trimming removed 2 bases from V and 7 bases from J, with 8 bases in between. The CDR3 sequence is 12 residues long.

This chain connects TRBV10-3 to TRBJ2-1; weak D call: TRBD2 (6 bases). Germline V gene data show CDR1 as ENHRY and CDR2 as SYGVKD. Deletions cut 3 bases from V and 3 bases from J, with 12 bases between. CDR3 length: 15 residues. CDR3 protein: CAISDAGFNYNEQFF. DNA of the CDR3: TGTGCCATCAGTGACGCGGGATTTAACTACAATGAGCAGTTCTTC.

This clone was seen only once. The J gene is TRBJ2-5, the V gene TRBV27; TRBD2 matches at 8 bases. The CDR3 is made up of 18 amino acids. CDR1 is MNHEY and CDR2 is SMNVEV in the germline V gene (reference sequence). V shed 5 bases and J 0 bases; nucleotides not matched to a gene: 14. This CDR3 reads CASSRGVAGPGYQETQYF. CDR3 coding DNA: TGTGCCAGCAGTCGGGGGGTAGCGGGACCCGGCTACCAAGAGACCCAGTACTTC.

The chain links TRBV2 to TRBJ2-1; D unclear. V dropped 4 bases and J dropped 8 bases, with 6 bases sitting between them. The V gene's germline CDR1 is SNHLY and CDR2 FYNNEI. The CDR3 is made up of 11 amino acids. Here the CDR3 DNA reads TGTGCCAGCAGTGTTCGGGATGAGCAGTTCTTC. Its protein is CASSVRDEQFF.

This chain connects TRBV6-2 or TRBV6-3 to TRBJ1-6; D is ambiguous. The CDR3 spans 18 residues. From germline, CDR1 is MNHEY and CDR2 SVGEGT. Trimming left V 0 bases short and J 0 bases short, with 12 bases between. CDR3 coding DNA: TGTGCCAGCAGTTACTCTCCCTCCTGGAGCTCCTATAATTCACCCCTCCACTTT. This gives the protein CASSYSPSWSSYNSPLHF.

The rearrangement joins TRBV7-9 to TRBJ1-1; no clear D gene. V lost 0 bases, J lost 0 bases, and 5 bases lay in between. This CDR3 comprises 14 residues. The germline V gene encodes CDR1 SEHNR and CDR2 FQNEAQ (reference sequence). CDR3 nucleotide sequence: TGTGCCAGCAGCTTAGCTTCCTTGAACACTGAAGCTTTCTTT. Translated, it gives CASSLASLNTEAFF.

The chain uses TRBV2 and TRBJ2-7; D possibly corresponds to TRBD1 (5 bases). The ends were cut back, 6 bases at V and 6 bases at J, with 15 bases in the middle. The CDR3 consists of 13 residues. Germline V gene data show CDR1 as SNHLY and CDR2 as FYNNEI. CDR3 sequence (DNA): TGTGCCAGCAGGCCCTGGGGCCCGGGCGAGCAGTACTTC. Protein: CASRPWGPGEQYF.

The gene calls are TRBV9 and TRBJ2-6, with D unclear. This CDR3 is built from 17 residues. In germline, CDR1 is SGDLS, CDR2 YYNGEE. V was cut by 1 base and J by 2 bases, with 13 bases left in between. The chain's CDR3 is CASSVSQNTPGANVLTF. CDR3 bases: TGTGCCAGCAGCGTATCCCAAAACACCCCTGGGGCCAACGTCCTGACTTTC.

The chain is built from TRBV14 and TRBJ2-1, with D possibly being TRBD1 (5 bases). This CDR3 is 16 amino acids long. The germline V and J ends were trimmed by 0 bases and 7 bases, with 16 bases remaining between them. Germline assignment: CDR1 SGHDN and CDR2 FVKESK. The CDR3 nucleotides are TGTGCCAGCAGCCAAGACCACAGGACCGTTTGGAATGAGCAGTTCTTC. Translation: CASSQDHRTVWNEQFF. The whole variable domain, remainder taken from reference TRBV14 and TRBJ2-1, is EAGVTQFPSHSVIEKGQTVTLRCDPISGHDNLYWYRRVMGKEIKFLLHFVKESKQDESGMPNNRFLAERTGGTYSTLKVQPAELEDSGVYFCASSQDHRTVWNEQFFGPGTRLTVL.

This chain links TRBV18 with TRBJ2-7; TRBD2 agrees at 9 bases. This CDR3 is 15 amino acids long. With 0 bases clipped from V and 6 bases from J, the junction kept 6 bases outside the gene matches. Germline assignment: CDR1 KGHSH and CDR2 LQKENI. The CDR3 sequence: CASSPPGLAMGEQYF. In DNA form, the CDR3 reads TGTGCCAGCTCACCACCGGGACTAGCAATGGGCGAGCAGTACTTC.

The chain has TRBV25-1 and TRBJ1-6, with TRBD1 as a possible D gene (5 bases). The CDR3 totals 14 residues. Trimming left V 5 bases short and J 7 bases short, with 12 bases between. From germline, CDR1 is MGHDK and CDR2 SYGVNS. CDR3 DNA: TGTGCCAGCAGTTTTTCCGGGGGGAATTCACCCCTCCACTTT. Translation: CASSFSGGNSPLHF.

This clone was observed a handful of times. The rearrangement joins TRBV6-5 to TRBJ1-1; D gene unclear. There are 14 residues in the CDR3. With 2 bases removed from V and 3 bases from J, the gap between germline ends came to 10 bases. Germline V CDR1 and CDR2: MNHEY, SVGAGI. The CDR3 protein is CASSYRPGYTEAFF. The CDR3 DNA is TGTGCCAGCAGTTACCGCCCGGGGTACACTGAAGCTTTCTTT.

V gene TRBV5-1 combines with J gene TRBJ2-5; a weak D match, TRBD2 (6 bases). Germline loops: CDR1 SGHRS, CDR2 YFSETQ. The V end lost 4 bases, the J end lost 5 bases, and 18 bases lay between the germline ends. The CDR3 totals 15 residues. This chain's CDR3 is CASSTGLWGRETQYF. CDR3 DNA sequence: TGCGCCAGCAGCACAGGTCTTTGGGGGAGGGAGACCCAGTACTTC.

The chain combines TRBV5-5 with TRBJ2-5; tentative D call: TRBD1 (5 bases). The germline CDR1 and CDR2 sequences are SGHKS and YYEKEE (reference sequence). V lost 3 bases to trimming and J lost 5 bases, with 14 bases between them. This CDR3 spans 14 amino acids. Here the CDR3 DNA reads TGTGCCAGCAGCTCCCAGGGTGGATTCGAGACCCAGTACTTC. Translation: CASSSQGGFETQYF.

This clone was picked up a small number of times. V and J are TRBV27 and TRBJ1-2; D gene uncertain. The CDR3 covers 15 residues. The V end lost 3 bases, the J end lost 8 bases, and 19 bases lay between the germline ends. Germline V gives CDR1 MNHEY, CDR2 SMNVEV (reference sequence). Written as DNA, the CDR3 is TGTGCCAGCAGTTTCGAACGGGGAGGTTTCGGAGGCTACACCTTC. Its translation: CASSFERGGFGGYTF.

This chain connects TRBV27 to TRBJ1-2; 7 bases are shared with TRBD1. CDR3 length: 15 residues. Trimming removed 3 bases from V and 2 bases from J; junction bases left unmatched: 6. CDR1 and CDR2 from the germline V gene are MNHEY and SMNVEV (reference sequence). CDR3 DNA sequence: TGTGCCAGCAGTTTGCGGCCGGGACAGAACTATGGCTACACCTTC. Translated, it gives CASSLRPGQNYGYTF.

The rearrangement uses TRBV5-8 and TRBJ2-7; D is unresolved. CDR1 is SGHTS, CDR2 YDEGEE, per germline. This CDR3 comprises 14 residues. Deletions cut 0 bases from V and 4 bases from J, with 11 bases between. DNA for the CDR3: TGTGCCAGCAGCTTGGAGAGGCAGTCTTACGAGCAGTACTTC. Protein: CASSLERQSYEQYF.

The CDR3 loop is CASSLTSGSLEQYF. In DNA form, the CDR3 reads TGTGCCAGCTCTTTGACTAGCGGGTCTCTCGAGCAGTACTTC. The chain carries TRBV7-6 and TRBJ2-7; TRBD2 matches 10 bases. This CDR3 has 14 amino acids. J gave up 6 bases and V 8 bases, and 10 bases lay outside the gene matches. Germline values: CDR1 SGHVS, CDR2 FNYEAQ.

The chain couples TRBV11-2 to TRBJ2-3; TRBD2 aligns across 7 bases. Germline CDR1 is SGHAT and CDR2 is FQNNGV. The length of the CDR3 is 13 residues. V trimming: 4 bases; J trimming: 9 bases; junction bases outside the gene matches: 7. The DNA for the CDR3 is TGTGCCAGCAGCTATTGGACTAGTGAAACGCAGTATTTT. Its protein product is CASSYWTSETQYF. The variable domain in full, with the rest retrieved from reference TRBV11-2 and TRBJ2-3, is EAGVAQSPRYKIIEKRQSVAFWCNPISGHATLYWYQQILGQGPKLLIQFQNNGVVDDSQLPKDRFSAERLKGVDSTLKIQPAKLEDSAVYLCASSYWTSETQYFGPGTRLTVL.

This chain connects TRBV18 to TRBJ2-7; a weak D match, TRBD1 (6 bases). The ends were cut back, 2 bases at V and 6 bases at J, with 11 bases in the middle. There are 13 residues in the CDR3. The germline V gene has CDR1 KGHSH and CDR2 LQKENI. Here the CDR3 reads CASSPGGVPEQYF. The CDR3 coding sequence is TGTGCCAGCTCACCAGGGGGCGTACCCGAGCAGTACTTC.

The CDR3: CASSVTDNNEQFF. The CDR3 DNA sequence: TGTGCCAGCAGCGTAACTGACAACAATGAGCAGTTCTTC. J is TRBJ2-1 and V is TRBV2; no definite D call. Germline loops: CDR1 SNHLY, CDR2 FYNNEI. The CDR3 spans 13 residues. V was cut by 6 bases and J by 5 bases, with 11 bases left in between.

The chain links TRBV7-6 to TRBJ2-7; tentative D call: TRBD1 (6 bases). The CDR3 loop spans 14 amino acids. CDR1 SGHVS and CDR2 FNYEAQ come from the germline V gene. The V gene lost 1 base and the J gene lost 10 bases, with 17 bases spanning the gap. CDR3 coding DNA: TGTGCCAGCAGCTTAGAGGGGCAACAGGGAAATCAGTACTTC. Protein sequence: CASSLEGQQGNQYF.

This clone is a singleton in its sample. The chain has TRBV5-1 and TRBJ2-3; 7 bases match TRBD1. CDR1 is SGHRS, CDR2 YFSETQ, per germline. V shed 4 bases, J shed 5 bases, and the junction held 10 bases outside the gene matches. This CDR3 contains 15 residues. The DNA of the CDR3 is TGCGCCAGCAGCCCACACGGGACAGTTGGAGATACGCAGTATTTT. It is translated as CASSPHGTVGDTQYF.

CDR3 in amino acids: CASSLGTGSHGVFNQPQHF. In DNA form, the CDR3 reads TGTGCCAGCAGCTTGGGGACAGGGTCCCACGGTGTCTTTAATCAGCCCCAGCATTTT. V and J are TRBV7-9 and TRBJ1-5, with TRBD1 identical over 9 bases. The CDR3 contains 19 residues. Trimming at V came to 3 bases and at J to 4 bases, leaving 16 bases not matched to a gene. CDR1 and CDR2 from the germline V gene are SEHNR and FQNEAQ (reference sequence).

The chain couples TRBV28 to TRBJ2-3, with 12 bases lining up with TRBD2. Per germline, CDR1 MDHEN and CDR2 SYDVKM. The CDR3 is 16 amino acids. J lost 0 bases, V lost 6 bases, and 4 bases had no gene match. This CDR3 is CASSRTSGTSTDTQYF. CDR3 coding DNA: TGTGCCAGCAGCCGGACTAGCGGGACTAGCACAGATACGCAGTATTTT.

This clone was seen more than once but under ten times. The chain couples TRBV5-3 to TRBJ1-5; 7 bases line up with TRBD1. TRBV5-3 falls under the ORF class, with uncertain function. Trimming at V came to 3 bases and at J to 6 bases, leaving 6 bases not matched to a gene. The CDR3 runs to 14 residues. The CDR3 sequence is CARSCREGAQPQHF. CDR3 DNA sequence: TGTGCCAGAAGCTGCCGGGAGGGGGCTCAGCCCCAGCATTTT.

The chain combines TRBV5-1 with TRBJ1-4; maybe TRBD1 (5 bases). V was shortened by 1 base and J by 0 bases, with 13 bases between the two germline ends. Germline CDR1 is SGHRS and CDR2 is YFSETQ. The CDR3 loop spans 17 amino acids. CDR3 sequence: CASSLKTDPATNEKLFF. CDR3 bases: TGCGCCAGCAGCTTGAAGACAGACCCTGCAACTAATGAAAAACTGTTTTTT.

CDR3 sequence reads: CSASLATEAFF. The DNA for the CDR3 is TGCAGTGCTAGTTTGGCCACTGAAGCTTTCTTT. V and J are TRBV20-1 and TRBJ1-1, with D uncertain. The CDR3 runs to 11 residues. CDR1 and CDR2 from the germline V gene are DFQATT and SNEGSKA (reference sequence). Deletions cut 3 bases from V and 4 bases from J, with 6 bases between.